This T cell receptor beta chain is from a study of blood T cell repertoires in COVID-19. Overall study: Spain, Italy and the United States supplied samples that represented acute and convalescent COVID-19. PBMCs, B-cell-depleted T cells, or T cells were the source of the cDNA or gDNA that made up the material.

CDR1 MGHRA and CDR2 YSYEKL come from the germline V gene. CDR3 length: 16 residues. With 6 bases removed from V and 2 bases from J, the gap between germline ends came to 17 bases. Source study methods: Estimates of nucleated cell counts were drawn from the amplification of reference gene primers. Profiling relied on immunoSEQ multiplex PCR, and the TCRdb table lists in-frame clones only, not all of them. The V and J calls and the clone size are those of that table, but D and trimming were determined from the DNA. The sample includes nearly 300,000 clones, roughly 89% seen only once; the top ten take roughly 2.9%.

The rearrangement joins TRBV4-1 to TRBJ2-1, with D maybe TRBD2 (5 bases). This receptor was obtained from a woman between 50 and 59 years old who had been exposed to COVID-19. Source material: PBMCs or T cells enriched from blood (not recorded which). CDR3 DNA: TGCGCCAGCAGGGGAGAGGGCCACAAGGCCTACAATGAGCAGTTCTTC. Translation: CASRGEGHKAYNEQFF.